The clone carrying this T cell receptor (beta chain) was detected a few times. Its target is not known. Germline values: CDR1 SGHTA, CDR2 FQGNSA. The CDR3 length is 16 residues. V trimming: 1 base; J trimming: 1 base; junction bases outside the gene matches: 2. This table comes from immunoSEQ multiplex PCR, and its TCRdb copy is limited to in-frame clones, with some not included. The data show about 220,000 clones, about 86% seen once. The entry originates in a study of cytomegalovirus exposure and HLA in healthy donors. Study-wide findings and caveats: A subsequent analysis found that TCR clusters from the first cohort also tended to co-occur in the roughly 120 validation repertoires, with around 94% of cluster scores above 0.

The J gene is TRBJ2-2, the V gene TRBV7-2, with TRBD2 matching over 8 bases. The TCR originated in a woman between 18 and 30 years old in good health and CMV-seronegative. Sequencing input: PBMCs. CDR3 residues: CASSLGGLVNTGELFF. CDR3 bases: TGTGCCAGCAGCTTAGGGGGACTAGTGAACACCGGGGAGCTGTTTTTT. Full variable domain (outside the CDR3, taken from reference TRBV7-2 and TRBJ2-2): GAGVSQSPSNKVTEKGKDVELRCDPISGHTALYWYRQSLGQGLEFLIYFQGNSAPDKSGLPSDRFSAERTGGSVSTLTIQRTQQEDSAVYLCASSLGGLVNTGELFFGEGSRLTVL.